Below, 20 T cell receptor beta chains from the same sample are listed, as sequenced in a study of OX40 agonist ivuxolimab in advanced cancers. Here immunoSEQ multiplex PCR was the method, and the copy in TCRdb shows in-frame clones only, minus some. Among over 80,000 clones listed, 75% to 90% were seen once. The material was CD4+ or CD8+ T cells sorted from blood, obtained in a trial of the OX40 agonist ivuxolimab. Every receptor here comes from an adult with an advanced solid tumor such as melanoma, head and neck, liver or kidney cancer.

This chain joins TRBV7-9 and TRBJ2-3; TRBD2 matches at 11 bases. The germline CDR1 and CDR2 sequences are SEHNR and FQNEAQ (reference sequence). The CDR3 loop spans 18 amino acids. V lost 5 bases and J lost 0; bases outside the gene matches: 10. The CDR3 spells CASSPLAGGPASTDTQYF. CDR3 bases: TGTGCCAGCAGCCCTTTAGCGGGAGGGCCCGCTAGCACAGATACGCAGTATTTT.

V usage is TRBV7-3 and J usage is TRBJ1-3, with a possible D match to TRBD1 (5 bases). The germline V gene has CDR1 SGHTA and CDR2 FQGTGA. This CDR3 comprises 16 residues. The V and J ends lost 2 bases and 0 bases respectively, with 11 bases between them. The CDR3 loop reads CASSLGALSSGNTIYF. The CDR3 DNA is TGTGCCAGCAGCTTAGGGGCCCTGAGCTCTGGAAACACCATATATTTT.

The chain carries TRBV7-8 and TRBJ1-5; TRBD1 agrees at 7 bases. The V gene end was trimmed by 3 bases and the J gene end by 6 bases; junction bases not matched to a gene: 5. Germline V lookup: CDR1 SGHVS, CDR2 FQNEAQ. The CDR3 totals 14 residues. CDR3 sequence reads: CASSFNRGGQPQHF. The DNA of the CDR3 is TGTGCCAGCAGCTTTAACAGGGGCGGTCAGCCCCAGCATTTT.

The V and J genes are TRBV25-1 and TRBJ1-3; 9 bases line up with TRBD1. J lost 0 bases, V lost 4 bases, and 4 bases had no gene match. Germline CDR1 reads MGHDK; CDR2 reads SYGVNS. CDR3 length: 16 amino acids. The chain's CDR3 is CASSARTGASGNTIYF. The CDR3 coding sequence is TGTGCCAGCAGTGCCCGGACAGGGGCCTCTGGAAACACCATATATTTT.

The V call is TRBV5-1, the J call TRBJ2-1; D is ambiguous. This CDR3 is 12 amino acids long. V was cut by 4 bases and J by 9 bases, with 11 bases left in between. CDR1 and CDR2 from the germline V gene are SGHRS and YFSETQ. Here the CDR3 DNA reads TGCGCCAGCAGCCAGAACGGGTTTGAGCAGTTCTTC. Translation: CASSQNGFEQFF.

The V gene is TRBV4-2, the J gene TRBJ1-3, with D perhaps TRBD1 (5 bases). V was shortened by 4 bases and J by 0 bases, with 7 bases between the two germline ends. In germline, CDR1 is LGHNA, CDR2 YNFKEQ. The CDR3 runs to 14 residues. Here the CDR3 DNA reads TGTGCCAGCAGCCCCGGGGCCTCTGGAAACACCATATATTTT. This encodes CASSPGASGNTIYF.

CDR3 residues: CASRQLGYTF. In nucleotides, the CDR3 is TGTGCCAGCAGGCAGCTTGGCTACACCTTC. The rearrangement joins TRBV6-6 to TRBJ1-2; D not resolved. The CDR3 extends over 10 amino acids. Trimming removed 6 bases at V and 7 bases at J, with 6 bases between. The germline V gene encodes CDR1 MNHNY and CDR2 SVGAGI (reference sequence).

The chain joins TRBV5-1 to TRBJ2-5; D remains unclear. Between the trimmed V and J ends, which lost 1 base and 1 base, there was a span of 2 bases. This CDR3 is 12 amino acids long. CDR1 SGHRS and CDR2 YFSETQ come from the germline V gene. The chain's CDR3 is CASSLTQETQYF. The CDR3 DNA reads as TGCGCCAGCAGCTTGACCCAAGAGACCCAGTACTTC.

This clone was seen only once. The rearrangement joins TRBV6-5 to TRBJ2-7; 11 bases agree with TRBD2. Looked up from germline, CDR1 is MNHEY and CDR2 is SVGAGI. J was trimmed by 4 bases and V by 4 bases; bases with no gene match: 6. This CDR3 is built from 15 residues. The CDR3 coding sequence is TGTGCCAGCAGTTCCGGACTAGCGGGTCCGTACGAGCAGTACTTC. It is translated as CASSSGLAGPYEQYF.

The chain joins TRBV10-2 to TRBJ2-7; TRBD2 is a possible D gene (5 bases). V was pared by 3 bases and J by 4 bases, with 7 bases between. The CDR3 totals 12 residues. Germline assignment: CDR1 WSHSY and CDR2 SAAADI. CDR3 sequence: CASSDGGYEQYV. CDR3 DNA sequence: TGCGCCAGCAGTGACGGCGGGTACGAGCAGTACGTC.

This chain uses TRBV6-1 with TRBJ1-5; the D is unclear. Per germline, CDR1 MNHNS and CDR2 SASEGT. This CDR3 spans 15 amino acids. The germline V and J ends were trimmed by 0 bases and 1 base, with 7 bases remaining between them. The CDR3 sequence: CASSEAGKSNQPQHF. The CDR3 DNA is TGTGCCAGCAGTGAAGCGGGAAAGAGCAATCAGCCCCAGCATTTT.

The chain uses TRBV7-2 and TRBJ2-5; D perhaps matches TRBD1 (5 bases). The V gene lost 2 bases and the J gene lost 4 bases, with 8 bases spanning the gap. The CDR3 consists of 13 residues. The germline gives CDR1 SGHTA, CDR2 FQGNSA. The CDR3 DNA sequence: TGTGCCAGCAGCTTACAGGGTCCAGAGACCCAGTACTTC. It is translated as CASSLQGPETQYF.

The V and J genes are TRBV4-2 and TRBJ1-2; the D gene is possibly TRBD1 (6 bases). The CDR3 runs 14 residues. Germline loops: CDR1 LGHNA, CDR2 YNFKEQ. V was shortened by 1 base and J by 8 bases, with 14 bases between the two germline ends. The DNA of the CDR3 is TGTGCCAGCAGCCAAGGGCCACAGGGTGAAGGCTACACCTTC. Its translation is CASSQGPQGEGYTF.

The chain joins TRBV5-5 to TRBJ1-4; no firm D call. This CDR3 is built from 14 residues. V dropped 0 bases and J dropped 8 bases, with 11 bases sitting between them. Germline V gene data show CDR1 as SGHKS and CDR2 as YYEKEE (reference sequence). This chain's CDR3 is CASSLGQKEEKLFF. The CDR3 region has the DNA TGTGCCAGCAGCTTGGGGCAGAAGGAAGAAAAACTGTTTTTT.

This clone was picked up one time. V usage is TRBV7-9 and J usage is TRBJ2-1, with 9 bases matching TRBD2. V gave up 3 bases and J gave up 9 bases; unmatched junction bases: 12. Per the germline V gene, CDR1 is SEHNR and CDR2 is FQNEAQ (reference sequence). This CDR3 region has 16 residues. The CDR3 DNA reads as TGTGCCAGCAGCTTCATAGGTAGCGGGAGTCAGCCTGAGCAGTTCTTC. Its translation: CASSFIGSGSQPEQFF.

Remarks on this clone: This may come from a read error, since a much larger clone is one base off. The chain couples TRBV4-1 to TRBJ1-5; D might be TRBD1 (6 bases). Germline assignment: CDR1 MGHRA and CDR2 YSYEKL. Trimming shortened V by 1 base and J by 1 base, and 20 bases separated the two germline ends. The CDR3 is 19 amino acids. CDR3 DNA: TGCGCCAGCAGCCAAGCCACATTAAGGGGACACCTGAGCAATCAGCCCCAGCATTTT. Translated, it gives CASSQATLRGHLSNQPQHF.

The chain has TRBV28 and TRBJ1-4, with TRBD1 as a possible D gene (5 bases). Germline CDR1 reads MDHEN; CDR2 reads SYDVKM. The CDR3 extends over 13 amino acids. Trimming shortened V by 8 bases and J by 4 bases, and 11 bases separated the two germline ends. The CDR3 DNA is TGTGCCAGCGGAATGGGGGGTAATGAAAAACTGTTTTTT. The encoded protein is CASGMGGNEKLFF.

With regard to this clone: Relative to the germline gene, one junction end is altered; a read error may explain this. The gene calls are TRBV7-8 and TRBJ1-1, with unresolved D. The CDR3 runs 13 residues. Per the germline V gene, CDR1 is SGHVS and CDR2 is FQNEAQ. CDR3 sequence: CASSSVANAEAFF. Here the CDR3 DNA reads TGTGCCAGCAGCTCTGTAGCGAACGCTGAAGCTTTCTTT.

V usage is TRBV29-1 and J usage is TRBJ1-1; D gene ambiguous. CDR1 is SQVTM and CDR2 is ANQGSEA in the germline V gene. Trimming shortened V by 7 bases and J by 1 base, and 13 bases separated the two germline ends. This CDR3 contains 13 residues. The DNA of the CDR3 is TGCAGCGCCTCCCGGGCGCCGAACACTGAAGCTTTCTTT. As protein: CSASRAPNTEAFF.

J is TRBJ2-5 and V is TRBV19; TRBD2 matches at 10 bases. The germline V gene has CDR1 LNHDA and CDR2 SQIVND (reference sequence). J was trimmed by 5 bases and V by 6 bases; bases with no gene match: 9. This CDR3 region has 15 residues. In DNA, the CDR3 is TGTGCCAGTAGCCAAAACGGACTAGCGGACGAGACCCAGTACTTC. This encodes CASSQNGLADETQYF.